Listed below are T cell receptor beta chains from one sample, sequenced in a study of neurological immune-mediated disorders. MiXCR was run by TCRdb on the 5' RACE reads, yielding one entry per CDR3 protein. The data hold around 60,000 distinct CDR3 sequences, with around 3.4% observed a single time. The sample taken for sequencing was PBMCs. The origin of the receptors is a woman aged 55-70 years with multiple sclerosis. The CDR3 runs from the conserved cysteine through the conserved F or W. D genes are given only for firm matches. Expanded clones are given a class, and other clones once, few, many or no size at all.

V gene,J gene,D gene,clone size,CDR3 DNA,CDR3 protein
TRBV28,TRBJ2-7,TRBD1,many,TGTGCCAGCAGCCGTTTGACAGGGGGCACAAGTGCGTACGAGCAGTACTTC,CASSRLTGGTSAYEQYF
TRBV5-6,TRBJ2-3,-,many,TGTGCCAGCAGCGGAATTAGCACAGATACGCAGTATTTT,CASSGISTDTQYF
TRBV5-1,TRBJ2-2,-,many,TGCGCCAGCAGTGACCTAAAAGGAACTAGACCCGGGGAGCTGTTTTTT,CASSDLKGTRPGELFF
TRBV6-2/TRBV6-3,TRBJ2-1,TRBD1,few,TGTGCCAGCAGGCATACAGGGGGCGCGAGCAATGAGCAGTTCTTC,CASRHTGGASNEQFF
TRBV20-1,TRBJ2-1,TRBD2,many,TGCAGTGCTGTCCAGCGGGGGGGCAATGAGCAGTTCTTC,CSAVQRGGNEQFF
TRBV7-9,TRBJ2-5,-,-,TGTGCCAGCAGCTTATTGGGAACCCGAGGGTACCAAGAGACCCAGTACTTC,CASSLLGTRGYQETQYF
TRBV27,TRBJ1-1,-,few,TGTGCCAGCAGTTTGTATCCGGGACCCACTGAAGCTTTCTTT,CASSLYPGPTEAFF
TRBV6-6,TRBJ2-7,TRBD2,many,TGTGCCAGCAGTTACACTTCCGGGACTAGCGGGATAGTGCCTTACGAGCAGTACTTC,CASSYTSGTSGIVPYEQYF
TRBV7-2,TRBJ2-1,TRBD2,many,TGTGCCAGCAGCTCTAGCGGGGGGGCCGGCAATGAGCAGTTCTTC,CASSSSGGAGNEQFF
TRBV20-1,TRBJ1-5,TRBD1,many,TGCAGTGCTAGGGACAGGGGGGCCAATCAGCCCCAGCATTTT,CSARDRGANQPQHF
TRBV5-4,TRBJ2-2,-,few,TGTGCCAGCAGCAAAGGGGGGAACACCGGGGAGCTGTTTTTT,CASSKGGNTGELFF
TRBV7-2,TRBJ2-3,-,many,TGTGCCAGCAGCTTAGTAGTGGGTGCGCAGTATTTT,CASSLVVGAQYF
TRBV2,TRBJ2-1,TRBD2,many,TGTGCCAGCAGTGTCGCGGGAGCGAACAATGAGCAGTTCTTC,CASSVAGANNEQFF
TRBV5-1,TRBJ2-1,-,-,TGCGCCAGCAGCGAAGCCAGCAATGAGCAGTTCTTC,CASSEASNEQFF
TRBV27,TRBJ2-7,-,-,TGTGCCAGCAGTTTATTGGCGGGCTCGGGCTACGAGCAGTACTTC,CASSLLAGSGYEQYF
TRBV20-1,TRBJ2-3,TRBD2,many,TGCAGTGCTAGAGATGAGGGCGGGGGGCCCACAGATACGCAGTATTTT,CSARDEGGGPTDTQYF
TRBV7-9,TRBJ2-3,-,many,TGTGCCAGCATGGAGACAGGTGGCACAGATACGCAGTATTTT,CASMETGGTDTQYF
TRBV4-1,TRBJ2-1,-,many,TGCGCCAGCAGCCAAGTGGGCAGACTCACCCTAATCAGGCAGTTCTTC,CASSQVGRLTLIRQFF
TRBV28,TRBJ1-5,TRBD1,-,TGTGCCAGCAGTTTAGGACAGGGGAACAATCAGCCCCAGCATTTT,CASSLGQGNNQPQHF
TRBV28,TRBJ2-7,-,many,TGTGCCAGCAGTTTAAGAAAAGGCAGAGCCTACGAGCAGTACTTC,CASSLRKGRAYEQYF
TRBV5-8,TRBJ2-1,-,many,TGTGCCAGCAGCCAGCCTTTACAACGCTACAATGAGCAGTTCTTC,CASSQPLQRYNEQFF
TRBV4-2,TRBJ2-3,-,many,TGTGCCAGCAGCCAAGACGGGGAGAGCGGACACACAGATACGCAGTATTTT,CASSQDGESGHTDTQYF
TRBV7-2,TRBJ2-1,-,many,TGTGCCAGCAGCTTGGGGTTCACCAAAAGGGATGAGCAGTTCTTC,CASSLGFTKRDEQFF
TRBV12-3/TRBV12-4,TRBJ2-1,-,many,TGTGCCAGTTGTGAGGGGGGTCCCTACAATGAGCAGTTCTTC,CASCEGGPYNEQFF
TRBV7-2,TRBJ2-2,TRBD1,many,TGTGCCAGCAGCGCCCGGGACAGGGGGGAGCTGTTTTTT,CASSARDRGELFF
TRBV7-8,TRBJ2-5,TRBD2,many,TGTGCCAGCAGCTTTTCAGCGGGGAGCCAAGAGACCCAGTACTTC,CASSFSAGSQETQYF
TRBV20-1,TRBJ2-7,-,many,TGCAGTGCCACCGGGACGACCCGCGAGCAGTACTTC,CSATGTTREQYF
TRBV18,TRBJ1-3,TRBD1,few,TGTGCCAGCTCGGATACAGGGGGCACGACCGGAAACACCATATATTTT,CASSDTGGTTGNTIYF
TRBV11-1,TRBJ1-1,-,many,TGTGCCAGCAGCTTAGGTCGGGGTGAAATTGAAGCTTTCTTT,CASSLGRGEIEAFF
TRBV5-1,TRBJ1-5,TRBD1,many,TGCGCCAGCAGCTTCGGACAGGGGAATCAGCCCCAGCATTTT,CASSFGQGNQPQHF
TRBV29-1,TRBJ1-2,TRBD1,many,TGCAGCGTTGTGGAAACAGGGGCTAACTATGGCTACACCTTC,CSVVETGANYGYTF
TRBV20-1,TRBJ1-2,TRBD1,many,TGCAGTGCCCCCAGACAGGGGGTGGACTATGGCTACACCTTC,CSAPRQGVDYGYTF
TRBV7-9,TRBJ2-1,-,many,TGTGCCAGCAGCTTTACATCGACAGAAGCGTCCTACAATGAGCAGTTCTTC,CASSFTSTEASYNEQFF
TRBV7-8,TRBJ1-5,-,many,TGTGCCAGCAGCTTAAGCAGGGTCACCGCAAATCAGCCCCAGCATTTT,CASSLSRVTANQPQHF
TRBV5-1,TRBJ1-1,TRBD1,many,TGCGCCAGCAGCGTCTCAAGGGGGCGGAACACTGAAGCTTTCTTT,CASSVSRGRNTEAFF
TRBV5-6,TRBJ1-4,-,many,TGTGCCAGCAGCTCTGAGGTTGCAACTAATGAAAAACTGTTTTTT,CASSSEVATNEKLFF
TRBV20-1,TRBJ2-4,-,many,TGCAGTGCTGAACCGCTAATAAAATCCCGGGACTTCTATTTCATTCAGTACTTC,CSAEPLIKSRDFYFIQYF
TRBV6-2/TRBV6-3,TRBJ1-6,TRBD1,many,TGTGCCAGCAGACGGGACAGCAATAATTCACCCCTCCACTTT,CASRRDSNNSPLHF
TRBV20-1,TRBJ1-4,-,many,TGCAGTGCTAGGGGAGGGACCTTAAATGAAAAACTGTTTTTT,CSARGGTLNEKLFF
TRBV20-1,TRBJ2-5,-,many,TGCAGTGCTGCCGCCCCGGAGACCCAGTACTTC,CSAAAPETQYF